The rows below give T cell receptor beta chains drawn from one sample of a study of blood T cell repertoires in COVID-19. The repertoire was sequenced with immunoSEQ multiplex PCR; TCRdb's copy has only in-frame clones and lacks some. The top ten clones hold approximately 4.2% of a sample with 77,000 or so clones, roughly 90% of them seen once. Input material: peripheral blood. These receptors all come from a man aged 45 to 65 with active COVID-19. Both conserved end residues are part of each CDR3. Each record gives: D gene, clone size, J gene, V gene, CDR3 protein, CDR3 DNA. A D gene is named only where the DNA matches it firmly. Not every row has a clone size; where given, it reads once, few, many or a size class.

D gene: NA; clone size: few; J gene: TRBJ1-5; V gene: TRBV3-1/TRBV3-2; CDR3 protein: CASSQGLTKTSNQPQHF; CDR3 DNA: TGTGCCAGCAGCCAAGGACTGACTAAGACTAGCAATCAGCCCCAGCATTTT
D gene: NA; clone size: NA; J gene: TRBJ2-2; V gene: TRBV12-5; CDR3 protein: CASGLANSGELFF; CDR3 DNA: TGTGCTAGTGGTTTGGCCAATTCCGGGGAGCTGTTTTTT
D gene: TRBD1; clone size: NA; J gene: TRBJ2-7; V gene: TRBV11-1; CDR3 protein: CASTPGQQFSYEQYF; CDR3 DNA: TGTGCCAGCACTCCGGGACAGCAATTCTCCTACGAGCAGTACTTC
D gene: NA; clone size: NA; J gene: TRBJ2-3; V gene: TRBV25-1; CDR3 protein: CASSVSTDTQYF; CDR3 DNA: TGTGCCAGCAGTGTAAGCACAGATACGCAGTATTTT
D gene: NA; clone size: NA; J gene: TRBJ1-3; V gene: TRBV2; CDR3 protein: CASSDSGQYSGNTIYF; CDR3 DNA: TGTGCCAGCAGTGATTCAGGACAGTACTCTGGAAACACCATATATTTT
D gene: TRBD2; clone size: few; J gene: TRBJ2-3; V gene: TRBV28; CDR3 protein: CASSPSGGRTDTQYF; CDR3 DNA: TGTGCCAGCAGCCCTAGCGGGGGGCGTACAGATACGCAGTATTTT
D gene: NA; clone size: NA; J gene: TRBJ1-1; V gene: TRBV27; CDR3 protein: CASSYGTPGPEAFF; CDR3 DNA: TGTGCCAGCAGTTACGGGACTCCCGGACCTGAAGCTTTCTTT
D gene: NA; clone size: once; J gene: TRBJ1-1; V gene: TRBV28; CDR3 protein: CASSLDQGQKNTEAFF; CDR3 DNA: TGTGCCAGCAGTTTAGACCAAGGACAGAAGAACACTGAAGCTTTCTTT
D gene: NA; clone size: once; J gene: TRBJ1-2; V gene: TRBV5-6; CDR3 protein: CASSLVEVNYGYTF; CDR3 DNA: TGTGCCAGCAGCTTGGTCGAGGTTAACTATGGCTACACCTTC
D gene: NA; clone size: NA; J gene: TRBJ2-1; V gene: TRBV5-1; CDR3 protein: CASSAAPLNEQFF; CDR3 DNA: TGCGCCAGCAGCGCGGCCCCCCTCAATGAGCAGTTCTTC
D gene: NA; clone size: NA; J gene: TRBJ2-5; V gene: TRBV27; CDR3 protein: CASSQSGETQYF; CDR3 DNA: TGTGCCAGCAGTCAAAGCGGGGAGACCCAGTACTTC
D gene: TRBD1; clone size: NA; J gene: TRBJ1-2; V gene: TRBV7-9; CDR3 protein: CASSSGGGYGYTF; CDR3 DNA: TGTGCCAGCAGCTCAGGGGGTGGATATGGCTACACCTTC
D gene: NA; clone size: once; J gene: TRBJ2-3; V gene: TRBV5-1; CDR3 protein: CASSLSQGTDTQYF; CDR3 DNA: TGCGCCAGCAGCTTGTCTCAGGGCACAGATACGCAGTATTTT
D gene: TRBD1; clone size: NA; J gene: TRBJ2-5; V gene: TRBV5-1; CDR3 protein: CASSLEQGPLAQYF; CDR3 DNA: TGCGCCAGCAGCTTGGAACAGGGGCCCCTGGCCCAGTACTTC
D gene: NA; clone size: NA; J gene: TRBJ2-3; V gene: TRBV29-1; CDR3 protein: CSERRGPDTQYF; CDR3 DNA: TGCAGCGAACGCAGGGGCCCAGATACGCAGTATTTT
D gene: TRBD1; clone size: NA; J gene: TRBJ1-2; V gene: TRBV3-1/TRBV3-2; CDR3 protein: CASSPRGTDYGYTF; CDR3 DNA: TGTGCCAGCAGCCCTCGAGGGACAGACTATGGCTACACCTTC
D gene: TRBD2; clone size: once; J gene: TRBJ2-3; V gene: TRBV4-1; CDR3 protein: CASSLRTSLEGDTQYF; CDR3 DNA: TGCGCCAGCAGCCTTCGGACTAGCCTCGAGGGGGATACGCAGTATTTT
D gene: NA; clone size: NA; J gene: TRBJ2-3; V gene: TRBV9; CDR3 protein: CASSPQALGTDTQYF; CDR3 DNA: TGTGCCAGCAGCCCCCAGGCCCTGGGCACAGATACGCAGTATTTT
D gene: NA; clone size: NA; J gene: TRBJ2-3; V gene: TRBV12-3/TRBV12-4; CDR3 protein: CASSYPGLDTQYF; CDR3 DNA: TGTGCCAGCAGTTATCCGGGACTAGATACGCAGTATTTT
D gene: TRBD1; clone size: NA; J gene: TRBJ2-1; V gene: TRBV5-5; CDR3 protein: CASSLVGQGAVYNEQFF; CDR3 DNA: TGTGCCAGCAGCTTGGTGGGACAGGGGGCAGTTTACAATGAGCAGTTCTTC
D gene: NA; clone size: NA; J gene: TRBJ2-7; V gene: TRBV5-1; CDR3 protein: CASSHSSYEQYF; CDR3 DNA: TGCGCCAGCAGCCACAGCTCCTACGAGCAGTACTTC
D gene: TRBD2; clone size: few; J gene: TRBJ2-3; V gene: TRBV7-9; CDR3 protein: CASSHWDYTDTQYF; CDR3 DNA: TGTGCCAGCAGCCATTGGGACTACACAGATACGCAGTATTTT
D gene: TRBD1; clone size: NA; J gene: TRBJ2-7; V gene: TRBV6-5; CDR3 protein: CASSFAGQASYEQYF; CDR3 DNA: TGTGCCAGCAGCTTCGCGGGACAGGCCTCCTACGAGCAGTACTTC